This TCR beta chain was sequenced during a study of vaccination and CD4 T cells after COVID-19. The treatment was: approximately 11-day PBMC culture with coronavirus spike peptide pools or control peptides (ViraFEST assay). This CDR3 spans 13 amino acids. Trimming took 7 bases from V and 0 from J, leaving 9 bases between them. The V gene's germline CDR1 is MNHNS and CDR2 SASEGT. In regard to this clonotype: Its antigen remains unknown.

Researchers used the Oncomine TCR Beta short-read assay to sequence DNA from cultured CD4+ T cells. After culture, CD4+ T cells served as the source for genomic DNA extraction. Via MiXCR, TCRdb re-called the PCR reads, giving one row per CDR3 protein. This sample carries 15,000 to 20,000 distinct CDR3 sequences, 50% to 75% of them seen once, and the ten largest clones take around 10%. The V and J genes are TRBV6-1 and TRBJ1-1; D may be TRBD1 (5 bases). Sequencing was done on a sample of CD4+ T cells from blood, cultured in vitro. This clonotype was obtained from a human donor who had recovered from COVID-19. CDR3 amino acids: CASTMTVNTEAFF. The DNA for the CDR3 is TGTGCCAGCACGATGACAGTGAACACTGAAGCTTTCTTT.